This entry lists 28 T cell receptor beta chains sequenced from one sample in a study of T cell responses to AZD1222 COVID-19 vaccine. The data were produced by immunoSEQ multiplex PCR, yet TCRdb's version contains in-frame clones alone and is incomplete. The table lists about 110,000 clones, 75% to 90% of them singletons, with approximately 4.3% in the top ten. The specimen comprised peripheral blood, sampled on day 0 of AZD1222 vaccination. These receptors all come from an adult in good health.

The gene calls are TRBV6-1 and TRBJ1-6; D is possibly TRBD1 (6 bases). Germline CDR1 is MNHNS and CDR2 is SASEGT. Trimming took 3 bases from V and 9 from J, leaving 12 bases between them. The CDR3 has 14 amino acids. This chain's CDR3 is CASSETRGGSPLHF. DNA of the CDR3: TGTGCCAGCAGTGAGACCAGGGGCGGTTCACCCCTCCACTTT.

CDR3: CATSGTGTGSPGELFF. The CDR3 nucleotides are TGTGCCACCAGTGGTACCGGGACAGGAAGTCCCGGGGAGCTGTTTTTT. The rearrangement joins TRBV24-1 to TRBJ2-2; 8 bases are a match to TRBD1. The CDR3 is 16 residues long. Germline V gives CDR1 KGHDR, CDR2 SFDVKD. The V and J ends lost 5 bases and 6 bases, in that order; junction bases with no gene match: 10.

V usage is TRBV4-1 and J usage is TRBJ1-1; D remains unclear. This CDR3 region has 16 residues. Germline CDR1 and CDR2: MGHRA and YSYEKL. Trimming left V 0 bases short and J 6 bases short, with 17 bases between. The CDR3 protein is CASSQDEEERWAEAFF. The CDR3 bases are TGCGCCAGCAGCCAAGATGAAGAGGAGCGGTGGGCTGAAGCTTTCTTT.

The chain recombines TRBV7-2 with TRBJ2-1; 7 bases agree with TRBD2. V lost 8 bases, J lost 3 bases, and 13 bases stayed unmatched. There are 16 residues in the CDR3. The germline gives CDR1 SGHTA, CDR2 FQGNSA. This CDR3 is CASRQSSAGFYNEQFF. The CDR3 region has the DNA TGTGCCAGCCGCCAGTCGTCAGCGGGATTCTACAATGAGCAGTTCTTC. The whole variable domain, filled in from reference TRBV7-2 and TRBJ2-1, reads GAGVSQSPSNKVTEKGKDVELRCDPISGHTALYWYRQSLGQGLEFLIYFQGNSAPDKSGLPSDRFSAERTGGSVSTLTIQRTQQEDSAVYLCASRQSSAGFYNEQFFGPGTRLTVL.

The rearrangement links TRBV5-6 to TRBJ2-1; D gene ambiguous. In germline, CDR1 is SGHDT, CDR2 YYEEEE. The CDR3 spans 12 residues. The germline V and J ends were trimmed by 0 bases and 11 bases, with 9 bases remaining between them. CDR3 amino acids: CASSLAVEKQFF. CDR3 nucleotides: TGTGCCAGCAGCTTGGCGGTGGAGAAGCAGTTCTTC.

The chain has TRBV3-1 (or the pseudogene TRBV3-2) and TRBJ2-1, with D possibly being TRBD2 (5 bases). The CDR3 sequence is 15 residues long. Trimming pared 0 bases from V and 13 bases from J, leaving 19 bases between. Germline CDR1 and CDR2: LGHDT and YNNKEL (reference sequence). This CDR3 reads CASSQDIVASWEQFF. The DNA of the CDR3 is TGTGCCAGCAGCCAAGATATAGTGGCTAGCTGGGAACAGTTCTTC.

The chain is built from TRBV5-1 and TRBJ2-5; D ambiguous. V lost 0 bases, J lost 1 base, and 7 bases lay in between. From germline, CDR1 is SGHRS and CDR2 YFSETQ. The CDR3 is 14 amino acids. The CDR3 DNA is TGCGCCAGCAGCTTGGGACGGCTCCAAGAGACCCAGTACTTC. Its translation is CASSLGRLQETQYF.

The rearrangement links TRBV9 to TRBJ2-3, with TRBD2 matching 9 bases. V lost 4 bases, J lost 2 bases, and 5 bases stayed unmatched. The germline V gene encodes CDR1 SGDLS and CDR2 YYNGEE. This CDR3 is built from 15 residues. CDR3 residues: CASSPTSGFTDTQYF. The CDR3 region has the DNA TGTGCCAGCAGCCCGACTAGCGGATTCACAGATACGCAGTATTTT.

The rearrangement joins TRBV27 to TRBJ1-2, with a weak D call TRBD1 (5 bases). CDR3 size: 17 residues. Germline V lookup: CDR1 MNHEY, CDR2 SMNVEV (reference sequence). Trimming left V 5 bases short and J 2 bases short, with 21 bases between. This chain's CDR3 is CASSPRGWDGENYGYTF. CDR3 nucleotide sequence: TGTGCCAGCAGTCCCCGGGGCTGGGACGGTGAAAACTATGGCTACACCTTC.

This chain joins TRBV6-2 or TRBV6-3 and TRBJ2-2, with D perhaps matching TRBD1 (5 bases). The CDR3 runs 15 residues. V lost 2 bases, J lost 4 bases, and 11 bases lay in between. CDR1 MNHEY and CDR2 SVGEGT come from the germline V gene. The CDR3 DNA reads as TGTGCCAGCAGTTACCCAACAGGTGTCACCGGGGAGCTGTTTTTT. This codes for CASSYPTGVTGELFF.

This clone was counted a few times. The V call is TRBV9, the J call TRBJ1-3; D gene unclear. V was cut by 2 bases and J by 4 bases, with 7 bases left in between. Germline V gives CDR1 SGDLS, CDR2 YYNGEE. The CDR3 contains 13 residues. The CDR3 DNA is TGTGCCAGCAGCGTTAATTCCGGAAACACCATATATTTT. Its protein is CASSVNSGNTIYF.

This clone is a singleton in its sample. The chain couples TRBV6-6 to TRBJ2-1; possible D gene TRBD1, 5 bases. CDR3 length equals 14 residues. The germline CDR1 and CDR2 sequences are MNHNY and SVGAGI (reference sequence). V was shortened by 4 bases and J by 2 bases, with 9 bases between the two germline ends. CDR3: CASSSQGAYNEQFF. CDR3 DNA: TGTGCCAGCAGTTCCCAGGGTGCCTACAATGAGCAGTTCTTC.

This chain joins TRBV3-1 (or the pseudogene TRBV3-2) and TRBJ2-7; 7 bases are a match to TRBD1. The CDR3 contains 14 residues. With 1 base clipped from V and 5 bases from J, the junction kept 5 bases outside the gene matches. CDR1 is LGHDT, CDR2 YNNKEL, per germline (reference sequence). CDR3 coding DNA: TGTGCCAGCAGCCAAGGGGGACAGATTAACGAGCAGTACTTC. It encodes CASSQGGQINEQYF.

CDR3 sequence reads: CASSYTRTGNYGYTF. The CDR3 nucleotides are TGTGCCAGCAGTTACACTAGGACAGGGAACTATGGCTACACCTTC. The gene calls are TRBV6-2 or TRBV6-3 and TRBJ1-2; TRBD1 matches at 8 bases. J was trimmed by 2 bases and V by 2 bases; bases with no gene match: 4. The CDR3 has 15 amino acids. The germline V gene encodes CDR1 MNHEY and CDR2 SVGEGT.

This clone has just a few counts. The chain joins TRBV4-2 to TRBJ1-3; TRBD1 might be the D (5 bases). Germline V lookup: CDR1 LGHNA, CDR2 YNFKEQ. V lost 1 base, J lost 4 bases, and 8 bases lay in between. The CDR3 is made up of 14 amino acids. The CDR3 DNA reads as TGTGCCAGCAGCCAAGCAGGGTACGGAAACACCATATATTTT. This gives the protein CASSQAGYGNTIYF.

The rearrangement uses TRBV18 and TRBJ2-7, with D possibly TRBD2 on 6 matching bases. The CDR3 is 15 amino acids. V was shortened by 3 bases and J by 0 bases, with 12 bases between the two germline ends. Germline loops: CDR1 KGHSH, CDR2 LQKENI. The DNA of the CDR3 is TGTGCCAGCTCACCGCGGGGTCCAAGCTCCTACGAGCAGTACTTC. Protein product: CASSPRGPSSYEQYF.

The CDR3 region is CASYHGLGGNEQFF. CDR3 DNA sequence: TGTGCCAGCTACCACGGACTAGGCGGCAATGAGCAGTTCTTC. This chain uses TRBV6-5 with TRBJ2-1, with 7 positions matching TRBD2. This CDR3 region has 14 residues. Germline trimming cut 8 bases from V and 6 bases from J; bases unmatched to any gene: 10. Germline lookup yields CDR1 MNHEY and CDR2 SVGAGI.

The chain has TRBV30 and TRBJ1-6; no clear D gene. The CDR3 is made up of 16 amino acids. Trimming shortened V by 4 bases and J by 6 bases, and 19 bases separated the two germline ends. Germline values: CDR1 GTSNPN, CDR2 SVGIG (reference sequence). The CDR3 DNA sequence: TGTGCCTGGAAACGACCAGACGCACCGGGTAATTCACCCCTCCACTTT. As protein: CAWKRPDAPGNSPLHF. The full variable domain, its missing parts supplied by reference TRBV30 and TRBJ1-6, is SQTIHQWPATLVQPVGSPLSLECTVEGTSNPNLYWYRQAAGRGLQLLFYSVGIGQISSEVPQNLSASRPQDRQFILSSKKLLLSDSGFYLCAWKRPDAPGNSPLHFGNGTRLTVT.

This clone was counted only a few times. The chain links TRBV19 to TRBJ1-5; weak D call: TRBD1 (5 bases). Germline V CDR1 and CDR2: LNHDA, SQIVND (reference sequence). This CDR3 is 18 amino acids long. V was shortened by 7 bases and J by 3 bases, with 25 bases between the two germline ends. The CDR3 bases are TGTGCCAGTACCAACTTTGGGAGCGGGGGAGGGCACAATCAGCCCCAGCATTTT. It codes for CASTNFGSGGGHNQPQHF.

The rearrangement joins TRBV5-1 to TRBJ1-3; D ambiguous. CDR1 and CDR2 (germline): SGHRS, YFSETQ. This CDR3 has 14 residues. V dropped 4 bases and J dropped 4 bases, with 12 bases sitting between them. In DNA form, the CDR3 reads TGCGCCAGCAGCAATCGGACGACCGGAAACACCATATATTTT. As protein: CASSNRTTGNTIYF.

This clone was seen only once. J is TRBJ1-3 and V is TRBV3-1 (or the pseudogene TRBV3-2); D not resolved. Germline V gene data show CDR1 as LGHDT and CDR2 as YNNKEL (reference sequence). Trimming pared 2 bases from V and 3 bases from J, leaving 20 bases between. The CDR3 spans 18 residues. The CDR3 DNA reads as TGTGCCAGCAGCCAATCAGTTTGGGAGGCCCGCTTTGGAAACACCATATATTTT. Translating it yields CASSQSVWEARFGNTIYF.

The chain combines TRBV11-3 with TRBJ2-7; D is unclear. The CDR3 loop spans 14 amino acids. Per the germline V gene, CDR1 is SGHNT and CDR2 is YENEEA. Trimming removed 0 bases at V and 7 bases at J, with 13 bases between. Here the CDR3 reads CASSLDGASLEQYF. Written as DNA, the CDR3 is TGTGCCAGCAGCTTAGATGGTGCATCCTTAGAGCAGTACTTC.

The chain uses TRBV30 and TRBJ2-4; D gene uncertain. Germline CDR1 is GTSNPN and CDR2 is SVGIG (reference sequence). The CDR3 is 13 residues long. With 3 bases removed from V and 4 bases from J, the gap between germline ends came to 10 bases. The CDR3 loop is CAWSDDGKNIQYF. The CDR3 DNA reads TGTGCCTGGAGCGACGACGGAAAAAACATTCAGTACTTC. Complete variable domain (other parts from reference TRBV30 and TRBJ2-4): SQTIHQWPATLVQPVGSPLSLECTVEGTSNPNLYWYRQAAGRGLQLLFYSVGIGQISSEVPQNLSASRPQDRQFILSSKKLLLSDSGFYLCAWSDDGKNIQYFGAGTRLSVL.

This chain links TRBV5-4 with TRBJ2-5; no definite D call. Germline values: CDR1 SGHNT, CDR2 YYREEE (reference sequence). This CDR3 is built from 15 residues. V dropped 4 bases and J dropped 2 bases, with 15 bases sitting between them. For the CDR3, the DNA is TGTGCCAGCAGCCCCACGCCGGTGGGTCAAGAGACCCAGTACTTC. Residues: CASSPTPVGQETQYF.

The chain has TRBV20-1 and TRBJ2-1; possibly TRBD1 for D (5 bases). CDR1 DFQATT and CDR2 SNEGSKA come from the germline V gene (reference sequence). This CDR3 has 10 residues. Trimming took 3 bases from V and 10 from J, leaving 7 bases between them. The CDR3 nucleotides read TGCAGTGCTAGGACAGTCGAGCAGTTCTTC. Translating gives CSARTVEQFF.

Here the CDR3 reads CASSPTSVAETQYF. DNA for the CDR3: TGTGCCAGCAGCCCGACTAGCGTTGCGGAGACCCAGTACTTC. The chain has TRBV7-2 and TRBJ2-5; 8 bases line up with TRBD2. CDR3 length equals 14 residues. Germline V gene data show CDR1 as SGHTA and CDR2 as FQGNSA. The J segment lost 5 bases and the V segment lost 5 bases, leaving 7 bases of the junction unmatched.

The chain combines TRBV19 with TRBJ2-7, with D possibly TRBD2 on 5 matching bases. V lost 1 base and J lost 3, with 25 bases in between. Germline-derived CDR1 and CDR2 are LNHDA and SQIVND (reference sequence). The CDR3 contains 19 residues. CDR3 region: CASSIVPSPLTGCFYEQYF. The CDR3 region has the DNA TGTGCCAGTAGTATAGTCCCCTCCCCATTGACGGGGTGCTTCTACGAGCAGTACTTC.

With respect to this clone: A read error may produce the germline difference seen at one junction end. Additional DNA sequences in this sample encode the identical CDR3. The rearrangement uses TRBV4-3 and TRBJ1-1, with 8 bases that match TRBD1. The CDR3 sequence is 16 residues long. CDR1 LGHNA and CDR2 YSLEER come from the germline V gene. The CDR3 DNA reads TGCGCCAGCAGCCAGACCGGACAGGGAGGGATCACTGAAGCCTTCTTT. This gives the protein CASSQTGQGGITEAFF.